A single sample is the source of the 22 T cell receptor beta chains below, sequenced in a study of blood T cells in healthy people across ages. A J-beta primer mix and a sample-barcoded 5' primer were used in a second PCR of about 6 to 12 cycles. TCRdb passed the 5' RACE reads through MiXCR, listing each CDR3 protein once. The repertoire holds approximately 1,000,000 distinct CDR3 sequences, with more than 30% as singletons. Sequencing was done on a sample of blood. The receptors were sampled from a man younger than 35 in good health.

J is TRBJ1-1 and V is TRBV4-3; D unresolved. V lost 2 bases, J lost 0 bases, and 13 bases lay in between. The CDR3 runs to 16 residues. From germline, CDR1 is LGHNA and CDR2 YSLEER. The CDR3 loop is CASSQRNLQMNTEAFF. CDR3 DNA sequence: TGCGCCAGCAGCCAACGGAATTTACAAATGAACACTGAAGCTTTCTTT.

The gene calls are TRBV28 and TRBJ1-5, with D maybe TRBD1 (6 bases). CDR1 and CDR2 (germline): MDHEN, SYDVKM. V dropped 3 bases and J dropped 4 bases, with 13 bases sitting between them. This CDR3 is 15 amino acids long. The CDR3 reads CASSFMGARNQPQHF. In nucleotides, the CDR3 is TGTGCCAGCAGTTTTATGGGGGCGCGAAATCAGCCCCAGCATTTT.

The chain uses TRBV20-1 and TRBJ1-6, with D unresolved. The CDR3 totals 15 residues. Per germline, CDR1 DFQATT and CDR2 SNEGSKA (reference sequence). V was clipped by 3 bases and J by 0 bases, with 9 bases between them. Here the CDR3 DNA reads TGCAGTGCTAGCGGTCAGAACTCCTATAATTCACCCCTCCACTTT. Translated: CSASGQNSYNSPLHF.

This clonotype turned up a few times. The J gene is TRBJ2-3, the V gene TRBV15, with D perhaps matching TRBD1 or TRBD2 (5 bases each). This CDR3 spans 16 amino acids. With 6 bases removed from V and 1 base from J, the gap between germline ends came to 17 bases. Germline CDR1 reads LNHNV; CDR2 reads YYDKDF (reference sequence). CDR3 amino acids: CATSTGTASGTDTQYF. CDR3 DNA: TGTGCCACCAGTACCGGGACGGCATCCGGCACAGATACGCAGTATTTT.

The chain carries TRBV6-1 and TRBJ1-5; D uncertain. CDR1 and CDR2 (germline): MNHNS, SASEGT. The CDR3 is made up of 13 amino acids. Trimming took off 8 bases at V and 5 bases at J, with 13 bases between the two ends. CDR3 bases: TGTGCCAGCGTTTCCTCGGGGTATCAGCCCCAGCATTTT. This translates into CASVSSGYQPQHF.

The chain joins TRBV29-1 to TRBJ2-1; 10 bases line up with TRBD2. In germline, CDR1 is SQVTM, CDR2 ANQGSEA. The CDR3 totals 12 residues. J gave up 10 bases and V 7 bases, and 7 bases lay outside the gene matches. The CDR3 DNA follows: TGCAGCGGGCAGAGCGGGGGGGCGGAGCAGTTCTTC. As protein: CSGQSGGAEQFF.

V is TRBV6-5 and J is TRBJ2-3; D not certain. CDR1 is MNHEY and CDR2 is SVGAGI in the germline V gene. The CDR3 contains 14 residues. Between the trimmed V and J ends, which lost 2 bases and 8 bases, there was a span of 14 bases. In DNA, the CDR3 is TGTGCCAGCAGTTACGCCCGAACGGTTGGTACGCAGTATTTT. Protein sequence: CASSYARTVGTQYF.

The J gene is TRBJ2-3, the V gene TRBV20-1, with a weak D call TRBD2 (5 bases). The CDR3 is made up of 14 amino acids. Germline CDR1 is DFQATT and CDR2 is SNEGSKA (reference sequence). Trimming stripped 6 bases from V and 0 bases from J, with 13 bases between. The chain's CDR3 is CSARSGSSTDTQYF. In DNA form, the CDR3 reads TGCAGTGCCAGGAGCGGTTCTAGCACAGATACGCAGTATTTT.

This clonotype has just a few counts. The J gene is TRBJ2-3, the V gene TRBV7-2; 7 nucleotides line up with TRBD2. CDR1 and CDR2 (germline): SGHTA, FQGNSA. The CDR3 spans 16 residues. The trim removed 1 base at V and 2 bases at J, leaving 6 bases unmatched. The CDR3 nucleotides read TGTGCCAGCAGCTTAGTTCTGGGACTACCCACAGATACGCAGTATTTT. Translating it yields CASSLVLGLPTDTQYF.

This clonotype was seen ten or more times. The chain couples TRBV12-3 or TRBV12-4 to TRBJ1-2, with D uncertain. CDR3 length equals 13 residues. V lost 7 bases to trimming and J lost 4 bases, with 13 bases between them. CDR3 loop: CASTSALIYGYTF. The CDR3 bases are TGTGCCAGCACCTCGGCCTTGATCTATGGCTACACCTTC.

The rearrangement uses TRBV6-2 or TRBV6-3 and TRBJ1-5; D gene uncertain. The CDR3 is made up of 15 amino acids. Trimming left V 4 bases short and J 1 base short, with 11 bases between. Germline V lookup: CDR1 MNHEY, CDR2 SVGEGT. In DNA, the CDR3 is TGTGCCAGCAGTTCTGTGGGGATAAGCAATCAGCCCCAGCATTTT. This encodes CASSSVGISNQPQHF.

The chain has TRBV12-3 or TRBV12-4 and TRBJ1-2; 9 bases match TRBD1. The CDR3 has 16 amino acids. J gave up 0 bases and V 1 base, and 3 bases lay outside the gene matches. In DNA, the CDR3 is TGTGCCAGCAGTTTAGGCGGACAGGGGACTAACTATGGCTACACCTTC. It encodes CASSLGGQGTNYGYTF.

The chain employs TRBV12-3 or TRBV12-4 and TRBJ1-1, with 7 bases identical to TRBD1. J gave up 4 bases and V 4 bases, and 6 bases lay outside the gene matches. CDR3 length: 14 residues. In DNA, the CDR3 is TGTGCCAGCAGTTCCTACAGGGGACGCACTGAAGCTTTCTTT. It codes for CASSSYRGRTEAFF.

This sequence joins TRBV7-8 and TRBJ1-4; 9 bases line up with TRBD1. CDR1 is SGHVS, CDR2 FQNEAQ, per germline. This CDR3 has 16 residues. After removal of 5 bases from V and 1 base from J, the junction contained 5 bases not matched to a gene. The CDR3 DNA reads TGTGCCAGCAGCCTATGGACAGGGGAAACTAATGAAAAACTGTTTTTT. Amino acids: CASSLWTGETNEKLFF. The full variable domain, in which reference TRBV7-8 and TRBJ1-4 provide the parts outside the CDR3, is GAGVSQSPRYKVAKRGQDVALRCDPISGHVSLFWYQQALGQGPEFLTYFQNEAQLDKSGLPSDRFFAERPEGSVSTLKIQRTQQEDSAVYLCASSLWTGETNEKLFFGSGTQLSVL.

This clonotype came up a few times. This chain links TRBV28 with TRBJ2-7; D is possibly TRBD2 (6 bases). This CDR3 comprises 16 residues. Germline V gene sequence: CDR1 MDHEN, CDR2 SYDVKM. V gave up 5 bases and J gave up 1 base, with 18 bases separating them. The CDR3 DNA follows: TGTGCCAGCAGTCCCGGACTTAGCGGAGGATCCTACGAGCAGTACTTC. It yields the protein CASSPGLSGGSYEQYF. Based on the CDR3 plus reference TRBV28 and TRBJ2-7, the full variable domain is DVKVTQSSRYLVKRTGEKVFLECVQDMDHENMFWYRQDPGLGLRLIYFSYDVKMKEKGDIPEGYSVSREKKERFSLILESASTNQTSMYLCASSPGLSGGSYEQYFGPGTRLTVT.

This clonotype was seen a single time. This chain connects TRBV5-6 to TRBJ1-4; perhaps TRBD1 as D (5 bases). V was pared by 4 bases and J by 0 bases, with 19 bases between. Germline V lookup: CDR1 SGHDT, CDR2 YYEEEE. This CDR3 has 18 residues. The CDR3 loop is CASSPTGSQPSTNEKLFF. In DNA form, the CDR3 reads TGTGCCAGCAGCCCTACAGGTTCCCAGCCGTCAACTAATGAAAAACTGTTTTTT. The variable domain in full, with the rest retrieved from reference TRBV5-6 and TRBJ1-4, is DAGVTQSPTHLIKTRGQQVTLRCSPKSGHDTVSWYQQALGQGPQFIFQYYEEEERQRGNFPDRFSGHQFPNYSSELNVNALLLGDSALYLCASSPTGSQPSTNEKLFFGSGTQLSVL.

This chain uses TRBV12-3 or TRBV12-4 with TRBJ2-7; no reliable D call. With 6 bases removed from V and 2 bases from J, the gap between germline ends came to 20 bases. The CDR3 is 16 amino acids. CDR3 loop: CASRLDVRRSAYEQYF. The CDR3 bases are TGTGCCAGCAGACTGGATGTCCGGAGATCGGCCTACGAGCAGTACTTC.

This clonotype was seen more than once but under ten times. The chain combines TRBV6-5 with TRBJ1-5, with 8 bases identical to TRBD1. The V gene end was trimmed by 5 bases and the J gene end by 5 bases; junction bases not matched to a gene: 5. From germline, CDR1 is MNHEY and CDR2 SVGAGI. This CDR3 has 14 amino acids. Here the CDR3 DNA reads TGTGCCAGCAGTCCTCAGGGGGCGCATCAGCCCCAGCATTTT. It translates to CASSPQGAHQPQHF.

This chain joins TRBV14 and TRBJ2-7; TRBD2 might be the D (6 bases). V was shortened by 9 bases and J by 7 bases, with 16 bases between the two germline ends. Germline-derived CDR1 and CDR2 are SGHDN and FVKESK. This CDR3 region has 12 residues. CDR3 sequence (DNA): TGTGCCAGTGCTCGGGGGAGCAATGAGCAGTACTTC. Its protein is CASARGSNEQYF.

The J gene is TRBJ2-3, the V gene TRBV9; tentative D call: TRBD2 (7 bases). The V and J ends lost 4 bases and 2 bases respectively, with 17 bases between them. The CDR3 has 16 residues. Germline-derived CDR1 and CDR2 are SGDLS and YYNGEE. The CDR3 is CASSSGGRGLTDTQYF. In nucleotides, the CDR3 is TGTGCCAGCAGCTCCGGGGGGCGGGGGCTCACAGATACGCAGTATTTT.

V usage is TRBV5-1 and J usage is TRBJ2-5; D remains unclear. Trimming shortened V by 4 bases and J by 4 bases, and 17 bases separated the two germline ends. This CDR3 region has 15 residues. The germline V gene encodes CDR1 SGHRS and CDR2 YFSETQ. Written as DNA, the CDR3 is TGCGCCAGCAGCCAAGAAGTAGGAAGCCGAGAGACCCAGTACTTC. It yields the protein CASSQEVGSRETQYF. The whole variable domain, remainder taken from reference TRBV5-1 and TRBJ2-5, is KAGVTQTPRYLIKTRGQQVTLSCSPISGHRSVSWYQQTPGQGLQFLFEYFSETQRNKGNFPGRFSGRQFSNSRSEMNVSTLELGDSALYLCASSQEVGSRETQYFGPGTRLLVL.

This clonotype appeared a few times. The chain links TRBV27 to TRBJ1-2; the match to TRBD1 covers 10 bases. This CDR3 comprises 16 residues. With 1 base clipped from V and 1 base from J, the junction kept 3 bases outside the gene matches. Germline V gives CDR1 MNHEY, CDR2 SMNVEV (reference sequence). As DNA, the CDR3 is TGTGCCAGCAGTTTATGGGGGACAGGGGTTAACTATGGCTACACCTTC. It encodes CASSLWGTGVNYGYTF.